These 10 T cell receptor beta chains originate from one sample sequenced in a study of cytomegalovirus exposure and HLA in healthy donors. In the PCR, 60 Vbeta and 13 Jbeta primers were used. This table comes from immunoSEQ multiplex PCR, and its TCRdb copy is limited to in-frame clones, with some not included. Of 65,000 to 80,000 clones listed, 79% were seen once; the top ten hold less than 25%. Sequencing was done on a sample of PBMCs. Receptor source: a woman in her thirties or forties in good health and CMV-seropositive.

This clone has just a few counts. The CDR3 sequence is CASSSRQTNTEAFF. The DNA for the CDR3 is TGTGCCAGCAGCTCTCGACAGACGAACACTGAAGCTTTCTTT. The gene calls are TRBV5-5 and TRBJ1-1, with TRBD1 as a possible D gene (5 bases). Germline CDR1 SGHKS, CDR2 YYEKEE (reference sequence). The length of the CDR3 is 14 residues. V gave up 3 bases and J gave up 1 base, with 10 bases separating them. Looking up the rest from reference TRBV5-5 and TRBJ1-1 gives the full variable domain: DAGVTQSPTHLIKTRGQQVTLRCSPISGHKSVSWYQQVLGQGPQFIFQYYEKEERGRGNFPDRFSARQFPNYSSELNVNALLLGDSALYLCASSSRQTNTEAFFGQGTRLTVV.

The CDR3 sequence: CASSGRQGAGEQYF. CDR3 in DNA: TGTGCCAGCAGTGGGCGACAGGGGGCGGGAGAGCAGTACTTC. This chain connects TRBV6-1 to TRBJ2-7; TRBD1 agrees at 10 bases. The V and J ends lost 4 bases and 7 bases, in that order; junction bases with no gene match: 7. Germline CDR1 and CDR2: MNHNS and SASEGT. This CDR3 comprises 14 residues.

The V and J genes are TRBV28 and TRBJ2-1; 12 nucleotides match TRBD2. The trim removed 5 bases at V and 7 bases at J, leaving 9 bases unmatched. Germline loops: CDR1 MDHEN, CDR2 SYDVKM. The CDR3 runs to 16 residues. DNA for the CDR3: TGTGCCAGCAGTCCGAGGAGGCTAGCGGGAGGGAATGAGCAGTTCTTC. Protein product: CASSPRRLAGGNEQFF.

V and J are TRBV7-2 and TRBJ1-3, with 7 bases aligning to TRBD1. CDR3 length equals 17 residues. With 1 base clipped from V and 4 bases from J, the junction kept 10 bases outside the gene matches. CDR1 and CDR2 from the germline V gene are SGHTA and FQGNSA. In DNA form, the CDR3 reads TGTGCCAGCAGCTTAGGTGGTATGGAGGGGGCAGGAAACACCATATATTTT. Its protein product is CASSLGGMEGAGNTIYF. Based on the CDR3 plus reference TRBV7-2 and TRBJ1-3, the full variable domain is GAGVSQSPSNKVTEKGKDVELRCDPISGHTALYWYRQSLGQGLEFLIYFQGNSAPDKSGLPSDRFSAERTGGSVSTLTIQRTQQEDSAVYLCASSLGGMEGAGNTIYFGEGSWLTVV.

The CDR3 sequence is CASSLAEGTDHFPDTQYF. In DNA form, the CDR3 reads TGTGCCAGCAGCTTAGCGGAGGGGACTGATCATTTTCCAGATACGCAGTATTTT. The chain uses TRBV7-6 and TRBJ2-3; TRBD2 is a possible D gene (6 bases). The length of the CDR3 is 18 residues. From germline, CDR1 is SGHVS and CDR2 FNYEAQ. V lost 0 bases to trimming and J lost 4 bases, with 20 bases between them.

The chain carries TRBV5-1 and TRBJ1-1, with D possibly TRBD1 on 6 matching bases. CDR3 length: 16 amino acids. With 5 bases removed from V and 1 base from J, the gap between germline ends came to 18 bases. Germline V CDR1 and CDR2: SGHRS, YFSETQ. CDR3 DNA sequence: TGCGCCAGCAGACTGGGGGCTCCCAGGCCGAACACTGAAGCTTTCTTT. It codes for CASRLGAPRPNTEAFF.

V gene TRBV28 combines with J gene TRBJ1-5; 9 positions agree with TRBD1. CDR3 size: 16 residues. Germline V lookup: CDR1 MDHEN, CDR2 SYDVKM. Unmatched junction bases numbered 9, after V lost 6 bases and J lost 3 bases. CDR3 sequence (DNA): TGTGCCAGCAGCCCACAGGGGGCGGGTGACAATCAGCCCCAGCATTTT. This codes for CASSPQGAGDNQPQHF.

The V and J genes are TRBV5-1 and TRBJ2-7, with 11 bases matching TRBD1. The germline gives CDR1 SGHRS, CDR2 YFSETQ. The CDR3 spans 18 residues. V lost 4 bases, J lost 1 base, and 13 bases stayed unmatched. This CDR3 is CASSPGGQGVQNSYEQYF. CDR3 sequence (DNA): TGCGCCAGCAGCCCCGGGGGACAGGGGGTTCAAAATTCCTACGAGCAGTACTTC. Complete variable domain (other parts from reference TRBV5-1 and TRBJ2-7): KAGVTQTPRYLIKTRGQQVTLSCSPISGHRSVSWYQQTPGQGLQFLFEYFSETQRNKGNFPGRFSGRQFSNSRSEMNVSTLELGDSALYLCASSPGGQGVQNSYEQYFGPGTRLTVT.

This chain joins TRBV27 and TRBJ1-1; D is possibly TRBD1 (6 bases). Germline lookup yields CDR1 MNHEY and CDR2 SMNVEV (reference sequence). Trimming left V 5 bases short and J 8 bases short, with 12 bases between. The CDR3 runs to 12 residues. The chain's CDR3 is CASSAPQGEAFF. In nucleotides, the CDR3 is TGTGCCAGCAGTGCTCCCCAGGGGGAAGCTTTCTTT.

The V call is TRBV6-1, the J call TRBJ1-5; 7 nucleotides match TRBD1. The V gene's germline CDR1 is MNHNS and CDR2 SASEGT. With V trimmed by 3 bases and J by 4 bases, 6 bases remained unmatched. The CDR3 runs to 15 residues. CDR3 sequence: CASSDHGQANQPQHF. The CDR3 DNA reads TGTGCCAGCAGTGACCACGGACAGGCAAATCAGCCCCAGCATTTT.